This T cell receptor beta chain is drawn from a study of a mutant IDH1 vaccine in newly diagnosed glioma. Study in general: Onset of vaccination occurred 4-6 weeks following radiotherapy alone, or with temozolomide cycles. Mean patient age was about 40 years; 62.5% were male and 37.5% female. Study results and caveats: Pseudoprogression showed no apparent link to changes in top peripheral T cell clonotypes.

Described time point: week 11, during vaccination. Vaccine doses each comprised 300 ug of mutant IDH1 20-mer peptide, with topical imiquimod. Donors had new IDH1-mutant astrocytomas of WHO grade 3 or 4 (ATRX-lost). Profiled with immunoSEQ multiplex PCR; TCRdb holds only in-frame clones, not every one. Of tens of thousands of clones in the sample, more than 80% were seen once. For this clone: The antigen remains unidentified.

The V gene end was trimmed by 4 bases and the J gene end by 3 bases; junction bases not matched to a gene: 5. Germline V lookup: CDR1 SGDLS, CDR2 YYNGEE. The CDR3 length is 15 residues. The source material was PBMCs, sampled from a glioma patient whose treatment included an IDH1 peptide vaccine. The chain recombines TRBV9 with TRBJ2-3; the match to TRBD2 covers 10 bases. This sequence originates from a man younger than 40 with glioma. The CDR3 region is CASSFSGRKTDTQYF. CDR3 in DNA: TGTGCCAGCAGCTTTAGCGGGAGGAAGACAGATACGCAGTATTTT.